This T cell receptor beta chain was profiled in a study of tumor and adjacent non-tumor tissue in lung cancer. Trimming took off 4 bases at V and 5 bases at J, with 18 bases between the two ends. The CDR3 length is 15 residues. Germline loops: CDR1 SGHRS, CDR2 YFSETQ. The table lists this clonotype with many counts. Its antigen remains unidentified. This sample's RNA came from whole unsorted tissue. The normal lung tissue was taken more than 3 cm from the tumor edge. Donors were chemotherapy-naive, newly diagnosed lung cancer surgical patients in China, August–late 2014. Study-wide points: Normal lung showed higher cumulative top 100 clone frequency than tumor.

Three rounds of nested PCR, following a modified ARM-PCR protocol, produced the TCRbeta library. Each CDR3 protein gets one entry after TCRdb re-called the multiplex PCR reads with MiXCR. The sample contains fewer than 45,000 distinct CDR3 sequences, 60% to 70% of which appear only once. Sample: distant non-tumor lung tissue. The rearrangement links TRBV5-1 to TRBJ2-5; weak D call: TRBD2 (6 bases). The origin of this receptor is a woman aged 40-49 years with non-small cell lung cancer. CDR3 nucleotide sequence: TGCGCCAGCAGCCCCGGGACTCCAGGAGGGGAGACCCAGTACTTC. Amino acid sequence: CASSPGTPGGETQYF.